Following are 11 T cell receptor beta chains from one sample sequenced in a study of T cell repertoires and HLA-DP antigens. What these receptors recognize is not known. TCRdb keeps only in-frame clones here, not all; method: immunoSEQ multiplex PCR. The table lists some 110,000 clones, roughly 92% of them singletons. Sequenced material: CD4+ T cells from PBMCs. The receptors were gathered from a woman younger than 30 in good health and CMV-seronegative.

This sequence joins TRBV5-1 and TRBJ2-5, with D possibly TRBD2 on 6 matching bases. Trimming stripped 3 bases from V and 5 bases from J, with 23 bases between. This CDR3 region has 17 residues. Germline loops: CDR1 SGHRS, CDR2 YFSETQ. CDR3 nucleotide sequence: TGCGCCAGCAGCTCGGGCCGAAGAACTAGCCCAAACGAGACCCAGTACTTC. Its protein is CASSSGRRTSPNETQYF.

The chain carries TRBV18 and TRBJ1-2; D remains unclear. Trimming removed 3 bases from V and 3 bases from J, with 17 bases in between. This CDR3 has 16 amino acids. Germline assignment: CDR1 KGHSH and CDR2 LQKENI. CDR3 DNA sequence: TGTGCCAGCTCACCCACTTTTACCCTGGAGGACTATGGCTACACCTTC. It is translated as CASSPTFTLEDYGYTF.

The chain has TRBV6-6 and TRBJ1-6, with 7 positions matching TRBD1. Trimming at V came to 5 bases and at J to 9 bases, leaving 7 bases not matched to a gene. CDR3 length: 14 residues. Germline CDR1 reads MNHNY; CDR2 reads SVGAGI (reference sequence). The chain's CDR3 is CASSPDRATSPLHF. CDR3 nucleotide sequence: TGTGCCAGCAGTCCCGACAGGGCTACTTCACCCCTCCACTTT.

The chain is built from TRBV15 and TRBJ1-5, with no clear D. V lost 0 bases and J lost 2, with 2 bases in between. The CDR3 consists of 13 residues. Germline-derived CDR1 and CDR2 are LNHNV and YYDKDF (reference sequence). Here the CDR3 reads CATSRDGNQPQHF. Here the CDR3 DNA reads TGTGCCACCAGCAGAGACGGCAATCAGCCCCAGCATTTT.

This chain links TRBV6-5 with TRBJ1-2; D may be TRBD1 (5 bases). Germline loops: CDR1 MNHEY, CDR2 SVGAGI. Trimming removed 0 bases at V and 7 bases at J, with 12 bases between. The CDR3 is 14 residues long. CDR3 DNA: TGTGCCAGCAGTTACTCCGGGCAGGGTGGTGGCTACACCTTC. Amino acid sequence: CASSYSGQGGGYTF.

The V call is TRBV25-1, the J call TRBJ1-2; 8 positions match TRBD1. The CDR3 is made up of 15 amino acids. Per germline, CDR1 MGHDK and CDR2 SYGVNS. The V and J ends lost 4 bases and 7 bases, in that order; junction bases with no gene match: 11. Here the CDR3 reads CASSGLTQGASGYTF. The CDR3 DNA reads TGTGCCAGCAGTGGTTTAACGCAGGGGGCTTCTGGCTACACCTTC.

The CDR3 sequence is CASSQGSGGAKNIQYF. The CDR3 DNA sequence: TGCGCCAGCAGCCAGGGGAGCGGGGGAGCCAAAAACATTCAGTACTTC. J is TRBJ2-4 and V is TRBV4-3, with TRBD2 matching over 8 bases. The CDR3 runs 16 residues. J lost 0 bases, V lost 3 bases, and 4 bases had no gene match. Germline assignment: CDR1 LGHNA and CDR2 YSLEER.

J is TRBJ2-2 and V is TRBV15, with D possibly being TRBD1 or TRBD2 (7 bases each). Germline values: CDR1 LNHNV, CDR2 YYDKDF (reference sequence). V was shortened by 0 bases and J by 6 bases, with 14 bases between the two germline ends. CDR3 length: 16 amino acids. The CDR3 is CATSREPGGGAGELFF. CDR3 in DNA: TGTGCCACCAGCAGAGAACCAGGGGGAGGGGCCGGGGAGCTGTTTTTT.

This clone appeared a few times. V and J are TRBV6-5 and TRBJ2-5; D is unclear. CDR1 is MNHEY and CDR2 is SVGAGI in the germline V gene. The V end lost 6 bases, the J end lost 7 bases, and 6 bases lay between the germline ends. The CDR3 loop spans 10 amino acids. CDR3 protein: CASSLSTQYF. The CDR3 DNA follows: TGTGCCAGCAGCCTCTCGACCCAGTACTTC.

CDR3 sequence reads: CASSTQTSGIQYF. The CDR3 DNA sequence: TGTGCCAGTAGTACGCAGACTAGTGGCATTCAGTACTTC. The rearrangement joins TRBV19 to TRBJ2-4, with D perhaps matching TRBD2 (6 bases). The germline V and J ends were trimmed by 4 bases and 9 bases, with 13 bases remaining between them. CDR3 length: 13 amino acids. CDR1 is LNHDA and CDR2 is SQIVND in the germline V gene (reference sequence).

V gene TRBV5-6 combines with J gene TRBJ1-1; D call uncertain. Trimming cost V 2 bases and J 1 base, with 12 bases left between them. The CDR3 contains 15 residues. The germline CDR1 and CDR2 sequences are SGHDT and YYEEEE. The CDR3, as DNA: TGTGCCAGCAGCTTAGGATTAGATTGGAACACTGAAGCTTTCTTT. Its protein product is CASSLGLDWNTEAFF.